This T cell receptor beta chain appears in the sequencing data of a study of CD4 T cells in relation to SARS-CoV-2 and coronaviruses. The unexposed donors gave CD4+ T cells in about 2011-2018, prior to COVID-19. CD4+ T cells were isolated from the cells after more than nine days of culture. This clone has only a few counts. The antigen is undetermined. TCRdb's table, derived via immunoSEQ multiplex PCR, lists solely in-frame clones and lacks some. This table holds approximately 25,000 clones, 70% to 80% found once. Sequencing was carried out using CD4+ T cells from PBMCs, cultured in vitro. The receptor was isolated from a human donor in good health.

The CDR3 sequence: CASSPRRRNGYTF. The CDR3, as DNA: TGTGCCAGCAGCCCCCGCAGGCGGAACGGCTACACCTTC. The chain is built from TRBV7-9 and TRBJ1-2; D call uncertain. Per the germline V gene, CDR1 is SEHNR and CDR2 is FQNEAQ (reference sequence). The CDR3 covers 13 residues. V gave up 5 bases and J gave up 8 bases, with 15 bases separating them.